The rows below give T cell receptor beta chains drawn from one sample of a study of beta chain features in type 1 diabetes. Only in-frame clones appear in the TCRdb table, and some are missing; sequencing was by immunoSEQ multiplex PCR. This table has 300,000 to 350,000 clones, about 20% appearing once. The sequenced material came from naive CD4+ T cells from blood. These receptor sequences come from a young woman in good health. Each CDR3 is given with its conserved first and last residue. A D gene is named only where the DNA matches it firmly. Rows give clone size only sometimes, using once, few, many, or a class for an expanded clone.

>-|TRBJ2-5|-|TRBV5-1
CASSLSAGQETQYF
TGCGCCAGCAGCTTGTCGGCGGGCCAAGAGACCCAGTACTTC
>few|TRBJ1-1|-|TRBV6-5
CASSPGGIGTEAFF
TGTGCCAGCAGCCCCGGGGGGATAGGCACTGAAGCTTTCTTT
>-|TRBJ1-1|TRBD1|TRBV5-4
CASSPGTGSEAFF
TGTGCCAGCAGCCCAGGGACAGGCTCTGAAGCTTTCTTT
>few|TRBJ2-3|-|TRBV4-1
CASSQRAAATTDTQYF
TGCGCCAGCAGCCAAAGAGCCGCGGCGACCACAGATACGCAGTATTTT
>-|TRBJ1-4|-|TRBV11-2
CASSPGLDEKLFF
TGTGCCAGCAGCCCCGGACTGGATGAAAAACTGTTTTTT
>-|TRBJ2-7|TRBD2|TRBV5-1
CASSLAVLAGVGTYEQYF
TGCGCCAGCAGCTTGGCCGTGCTAGCGGGAGTAGGAACCTACGAGCAGTACTTC
>-|TRBJ1-1|TRBD1|TRBV30
CAWSGDRGREAFF
TGTGCCTGGAGTGGAGACAGGGGGCGTGAAGCTTTCTTT
>few|TRBJ2-2|-|TRBV7-9
CASRPGHANTGELFF
TGTGCCAGCAGGCCGGGACACGCGAACACCGGGGAGCTGTTTTTT
>few|TRBJ2-1|-|TRBV10-3
CAISASGNNEQFF
TGTGCCATCAGTGCTTCAGGGAATAATGAGCAGTTCTTC
>-|TRBJ2-5|TRBD2|TRBV28
CASSYRTSGSGETQYF
TGTGCCAGCAGTTATCGGACTAGCGGGAGTGGAGAGACCCAGTACTTC
>few|TRBJ2-7|-|TRBV5-1
CASSLSSDYEQYF
TGCGCCAGCAGCTTATCTAGCGACTACGAGCAGTACTTC
>-|TRBJ1-6|-|TRBV4-3
CASSQDPLNSPLHF
TGCGCCAGCAGCCAAGATCCCCTTAATTCACCCCTCCACTTT
>few|TRBJ1-2|TRBD1|TRBV4-2
CASSQERKGADGYTF
TGTGCCAGCAGCCAAGAGAGAAAGGGGGCCGATGGCTACACCTTC
>-|TRBJ2-7|TRBD1|TRBV27
CASMRQGVNEQYF
TGTGCCAGTATGCGACAGGGGGTCAACGAGCAGTACTTC
>-|TRBJ2-1|TRBD2|TRBV11-2
CASNPGTSRLEQFF
TGTGCCAGCAACCCCGGGACTAGCCGCCTTGAGCAGTTCTTC
>-|TRBJ2-3|TRBD2|TRBV5-6
CASSGGESAGLITDTQYF
TGTGCCAGCAGCGGGGGGGAGAGTGCGGGACTAATAACAGATACGCAGTATTTT
>-|TRBJ2-7|TRBD2|TRBV4-1
CASSPSTSGREREYF
TGCGCCAGCAGCCCATCGACTAGCGGGAGAGAGAGGGAGTACTTC
>-|TRBJ2-3|-|TRBV30
CAWRTVGRDTQYF
TGTGCCTGGAGGACAGTGGGTCGGGATACGCAGTATTTT
>-|TRBJ1-6|TRBD1|TRBV7-2
CASSLRGRGYNSPLHF
TGTGCCAGCAGCTTACGGGGCAGGGGGTATAATTCACCCCTCCACTTT
>-|TRBJ2-1|-|TRBV14
CASSVDTYNEQFF
TGTGCCAGCAGCGTCGACACCTACAATGAGCAGTTCTTC
>-|TRBJ1-2|-|TRBV20-1
CSAMGAHGYTF
TGCAGTGCTATGGGGGCACATGGCTACACCTTC
>-|TRBJ2-1|TRBD2|TRBV5-1
CASEAGGHSSYNEQFF
TGCGCCAGCGAAGCGGGGGGCCATAGCTCCTACAATGAGCAGTTCTTC
>-|TRBJ2-7|TRBD1|TRBV19
CASTIGQGSGEQYF
TGTGCCAGTACCATAGGACAGGGGTCCGGCGAGCAGTACTTC
>-|TRBJ2-7|-|TRBV5-6
CASSQGTLYEQYF
TGTGCCAGCAGCCAGGGGACATTGTACGAGCAGTACTTC
>few|TRBJ1-5|-|TRBV5-1
CASSPDGQLHQPQHF
TGCGCCAGCAGTCCCGATGGACAGCTACATCAGCCCCAGCATTTT
>-|TRBJ1-2|-|TRBV4-1
CASSQGGGYTF
TGCGCCAGCAGCCAAGGAGGTGGCTACACCTTC
>few|TRBJ1-6|TRBD1|TRBV2
CASSERTGTGGSPLHF
TGTGCCAGCAGTGAAAGGACGGGGACAGGGGGTTCACCCCTCCACTTT
>few|TRBJ1-2|-|TRBV29-1
CSVAGGPFYGYTF
TGCAGCGTTGCGGGGGGGCCTTTCTATGGCTACACCTTC
>once|TRBJ1-2|-|TRBV9
CASSVTEAPYYRNYGYTF
TGTGCCAGCAGCGTTACCGAGGCCCCGTACTATCGTAACTATGGCTACACCTTC
>few|TRBJ2-3|-|TRBV6-6
CASSLSDTQYF
TGTGCCAGCAGTCTGTCAGATACGCAGTATTTT
>-|TRBJ2-7|TRBD1|TRBV5-1
CASSLTAGTDSYEQYF
TGCGCCAGCAGCTTAACAGCCGGGACAGACTCCTACGAGCAGTACTTC
>few|TRBJ2-1|TRBD2|TRBV30
CAWSVGLAGYNEQFF
TGTGCCTGGAGTGTGGGTCTAGCGGGCTACAATGAGCAGTTCTTC
>once|TRBJ1-5|TRBD1|TRBV30
CAWDGQGRYNQPQHF
TGTGCCTGGGATGGACAGGGAAGGTACAATCAGCCCCAGCATTTT
>once|TRBJ2-7|TRBD2|TRBV18
CASSPRPGTSRYYEQYF
TGTGCCAGCTCACCGCGGCCCGGGACTAGCCGATACTACGAGCAGTACTTC
>-|TRBJ2-3|-|TRBV6-6
CASSYSPADTQYF
TGTGCCAGCAGTTACTCCCCTGCAGATACGCAGTATTTT
>few|TRBJ1-2|TRBD1|TRBV2
CASSEYRGDYGYTF
TGTGCCAGCAGTGAATACAGGGGTGACTATGGCTACACCTTC
>few|TRBJ1-2|TRBD1|TRBV6-5
CASSVDRDNYGYTF
TGTGCCAGCAGTGTCGACAGGGACAACTATGGCTACACCTTC
>few|TRBJ1-5|-|TRBV19
CASSNQGSNQPQHF
TGTGCCAGTAGTAATCAGGGAAGCAATCAGCCCCAGCATTTT
>-|TRBJ1-1|-|TRBV30
CAWSRQDYTEAFF
TGTGCCTGGAGTCGACAGGATTACACTGAAGCTTTCTTT
>few|TRBJ2-1|TRBD1|TRBV5-1
CASSPRTGTNNEQFF
TGCGCCAGCAGCCCCAGGACAGGGACGAACAATGAGCAGTTCTTC
>-|TRBJ2-7|TRBD2|TRBV5-4
CASSPTLTSFGEQYF
TGTGCCAGCAGCCCAACCCTGACTAGCTTTGGAGAGCAGTACTTC
>-|TRBJ1-2|-|TRBV5-1
CASRLGRGFGYTF
TGCGCCAGCAGGCTTGGAAGGGGCTTTGGCTACACCTTC
>-|TRBJ2-5|TRBD2|TRBV4-2
CASSPRTSGGAGFAETQYF
TGTGCCAGCAGCCCCCGGACTAGCGGGGGGGCGGGGTTTGCAGAGACCCAGTACTTC
>few|TRBJ2-3|TRBD1|TRBV7-9
CASSWDRGGDTQYF
TGTGCCAGCAGCTGGGACAGGGGAGGAGATACGCAGTATTTT
>-|TRBJ2-7|-|TRBV27
CASSSDRRRSYEQYF
TGTGCCAGCAGCTCCGACAGGCGACGCTCCTACGAGCAGTACTTC
>few|TRBJ2-3|-|TRBV9
CASSVGQVSTDTQYF
TGTGCCAGCAGCGTAGGACAGGTTAGCACAGATACGCAGTATTTT
>-|TRBJ2-3|TRBD1|TRBV5-1
CASSHGQGTDTQYF
TGCGCCAGCAGCCATGGACAGGGCACAGATACGCAGTATTTT
>-|TRBJ2-7|-|TRBV14
CASSQDRTYREQYF
TGTGCCAGCAGCCAAGATAGAACTTATCGCGAGCAGTACTTC
>few|TRBJ2-7|-|TRBV13
CASSLVNRVGEQYF
TGTGCCAGCAGCTTAGTTAACAGGGTAGGTGAGCAGTACTTC
>few|TRBJ2-2|-|TRBV7-9
CASSPYQGRNTGELFF
TGTGCCAGCAGCCCCTATCAGGGGCGAAACACCGGGGAGCTGTTTTTT
>few|TRBJ2-7|-|TRBV25-1
CASGGDRIYYEQYF
TGTGCCAGCGGAGGGGACAGAATTTACTACGAGCAGTACTTC
>few|TRBJ2-5|-|TRBV2
CASRPSGETQYF
TGTGCCAGCAGACCCTCGGGGGAGACCCAGTACTTC
>few|TRBJ1-1|-|TRBV5-4
CASRMAGWSEAFF
TGTGCCAGCAGAATGGCAGGGTGGAGTGAAGCTTTCTTT
>-|TRBJ2-7|-|TRBV4-2
CASSQDGAGSTYEQYF
TGTGCCAGCAGCCAAGATGGGGCGGGGAGCACCTACGAGCAGTACTTC
>-|TRBJ2-5|-|TRBV5-6
CASSLYSDSQETQYF
TGTGCCAGCAGCTTGTATTCTGACTCCCAGGAGACCCAGTACTTC
>-|TRBJ2-1|TRBD1|TRBV7-9
CASSLNRGYPYNEQFF
TGTGCCAGCAGCTTGAACAGGGGGTATCCCTACAATGAGCAGTTCTTC
>-|TRBJ2-5|TRBD1|TRBV6-5
CASSRDRDQETQYF
TGTGCCAGCAGCAGAGACAGGGACCAAGAGACCCAGTACTTC
>-|TRBJ1-1|-|TRBV30
CAWFGTLIRREAFF
TGTGCCTGGTTTGGGACACTCATAAGGAGGGAAGCTTTCTTT
>-|TRBJ2-7|TRBD1|TRBV7-2
CASSSPGQGLHEQYF
TGTGCCAGCAGCTCTCCGGGACAGGGACTCCACGAGCAGTACTTC
>few|TRBJ1-1|-|TRBV9
CASSLGRGREAFF
TGTGCCAGCAGCCTAGGGAGAGGCCGTGAAGCTTTCTTT